The TCR beta chain described here comes from a study of blood T cell repertoires in COVID-19. At the level of the study: T cells, B-cell-depleted T cells, or PBMCs provided the cDNA or gDNA that served as material.

CDR3 length equals 15 residues. Trimming at V came to 6 bases and at J to 1 base, leaving 8 bases not matched to a gene. Germline assignment: CDR1 ENHRY and CDR2 SYGVKD. Methods used by the authors: Estimation of nucleated cell counts relied on the amplification of reference gene primers. This table comes from immunoSEQ multiplex PCR, and its TCRdb copy is limited to in-frame clones, with some not included. V, J and clone size are taken as reported in that table, and D and trimming were inferred from the DNA itself. The sample holds some 160,000 clones; roughly nine tenths are singletons and the top ten take approximately 2.8%.

The genes are TRBV10-3 and TRBJ2-5; TRBD1 aligns across 7 bases. Material: peripheral blood. The origin of this receptor is a man aged 60 to 69 with acute or convalescent COVID-19. For the CDR3, the DNA is TGTGCCATCAGGCCGGCAGGGGGTAGCCAAGAGACCCAGTACTTC. Its translation: CAIRPAGGSQETQYF.